This note documents a single T cell receptor beta chain sequence. As yet, its antigen is unknown. A total of 2 million PBMCs stored at -80 degrees C provided the unsorted libraries. These data are taken from a study of neurological immune-mediated disorders. Overall study context: For the 34 multiple sclerosis patients, the disease was relapsing-remitting in some 31 and secondary progressive in 3. General study findings and limits: None of the CDR3 amino acid sequences found in expanded clones was shared across subjects. This suggests that the TCR-beta repertoires were private in all groups.

The cDNA came from 5'RACE with 10-nucleotide random UMIs. One entry per CDR3 protein results from TCRdb running MiXCR on the 5' RACE reads. The top ten hold roughly 5.7% of the sample, which has over 50,000 distinct CDR3 sequences, around 5% seen once. Per the germline V gene, CDR1 is ENHRY and CDR2 is SYGVKD. The CDR3 consists of 14 residues. V lost 3 bases, J lost 8 bases, and 14 bases lay in between. Sequences were obtained from PBMCs. V gene TRBV10-3 combines with J gene TRBJ2-1, with D possibly called TRBD1 or TRBD2 (6 bases each). The origin of this receptor is a human donor with multiple sclerosis. The donor label of this sample is uncertain. The CDR3 DNA follows: TGTGCCATCAGTGAAGGGGGGAGTGGCTATGAGCAGTTCTTC. It encodes CAISEGGSGYEQFF.